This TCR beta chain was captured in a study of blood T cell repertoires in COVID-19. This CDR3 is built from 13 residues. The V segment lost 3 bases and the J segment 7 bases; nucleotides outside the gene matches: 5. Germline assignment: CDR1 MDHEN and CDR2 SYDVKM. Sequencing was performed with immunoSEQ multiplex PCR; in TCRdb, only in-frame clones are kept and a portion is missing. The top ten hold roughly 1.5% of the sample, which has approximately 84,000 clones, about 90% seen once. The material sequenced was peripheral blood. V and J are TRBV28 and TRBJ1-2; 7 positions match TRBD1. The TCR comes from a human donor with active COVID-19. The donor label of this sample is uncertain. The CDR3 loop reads CASSFKGALGYTF. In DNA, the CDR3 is TGTGCCAGCAGTTTTAAGGGGGCTCTTGGCTACACCTTC.